The text below deals with one T cell receptor (beta chain). V gave up 5 bases and J gave up 4 bases, with 12 bases separating them. The CDR3 is made up of 14 amino acids. Germline CDR1 reads PRHDT; CDR2 reads FYEKMQ (reference sequence). Sequenced by immunoSEQ multiplex PCR; TCRdb stores in-frame clones only, minus some. The sample records about 150,000 clones, 87% being singletons. This sample is drawn from a study of T cell responses to AZD1222 COVID-19 vaccine. This clonotype was obtained from an adult in good health. Sequenced here: peripheral blood, sampled on day 0 of AZD1222 vaccination. The chain couples TRBV13 to TRBJ1-3; D is ambiguous. In DNA form, the CDR3 reads TGTGCCAGCAGCCAAGGAGGGATCGGAAACACCATATATTTT. Amino acid sequence: CASSQGGIGNTIYF.